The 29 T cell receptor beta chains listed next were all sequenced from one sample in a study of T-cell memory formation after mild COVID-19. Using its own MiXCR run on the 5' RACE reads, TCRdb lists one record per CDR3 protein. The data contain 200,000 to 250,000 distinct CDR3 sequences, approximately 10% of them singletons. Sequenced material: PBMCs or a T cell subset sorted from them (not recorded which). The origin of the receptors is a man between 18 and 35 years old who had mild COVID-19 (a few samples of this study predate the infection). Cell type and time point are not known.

This CDR3 is CATSDSKPLAGAGDTQYF. For the CDR3, the DNA is TGTGCCACCAGTGATTCAAAACCGCTAGCGGGGGCCGGGGATACGCAGTATTTT. This chain connects TRBV24-1 to TRBJ2-3; TRBD2 aligns across 10 bases. Germline assignment: CDR1 KGHDR and CDR2 SFDVKD. Germline trimming cut 2 bases from V and 6 bases from J; bases unmatched to any gene: 13. This CDR3 has 18 residues.

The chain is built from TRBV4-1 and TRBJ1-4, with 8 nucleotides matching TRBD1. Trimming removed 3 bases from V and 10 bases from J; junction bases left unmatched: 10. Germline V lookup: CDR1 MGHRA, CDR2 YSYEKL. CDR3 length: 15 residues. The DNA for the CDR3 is TGCGCCAGCAGCCACCCGGGACAGGCGGTTGGAAAACTGTTTTTT. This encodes CASSHPGQAVGKLFF.

This chain's CDR3 is CASSETGTASVDEQFF. CDR3 nucleotide sequence: TGCGCCAGCAGCGAAACCGGGACCGCCTCGGTCGATGAGCAGTTCTTC. This chain connects TRBV10-1 to TRBJ2-1, with D perhaps given as TRBD1 or TRBD2 (5 bases each). V was shortened by 6 bases and J by 8 bases, with 23 bases between the two germline ends. The V gene's germline CDR1 is WNHNN and CDR2 SYGVQD (reference sequence). This CDR3 region has 16 residues.

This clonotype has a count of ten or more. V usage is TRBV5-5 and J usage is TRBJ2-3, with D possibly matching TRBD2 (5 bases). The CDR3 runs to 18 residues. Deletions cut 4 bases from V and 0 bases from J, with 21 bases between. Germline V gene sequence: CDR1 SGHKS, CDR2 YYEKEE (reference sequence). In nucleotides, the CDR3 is TGTGCCAGCAGCCCCAACGCGGGTACACCGCTCAGCACAGATACGCAGTATTTT. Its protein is CASSPNAGTPLSTDTQYF.

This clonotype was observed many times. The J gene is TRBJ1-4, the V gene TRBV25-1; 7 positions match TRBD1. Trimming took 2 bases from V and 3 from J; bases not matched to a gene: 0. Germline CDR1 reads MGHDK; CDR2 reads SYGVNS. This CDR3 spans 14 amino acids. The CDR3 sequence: CASSEGTANEKLFF. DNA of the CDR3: TGTGCCAGCAGTGAAGGGACAGCTAATGAAAAACTGTTTTTT.

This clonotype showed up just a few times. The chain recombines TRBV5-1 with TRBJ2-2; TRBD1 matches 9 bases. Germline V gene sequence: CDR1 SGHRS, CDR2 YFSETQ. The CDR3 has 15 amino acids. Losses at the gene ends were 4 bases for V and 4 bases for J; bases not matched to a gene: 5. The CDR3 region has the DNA TGCGCCAGCAGCGAAACAGGGGGCGGCACCGGGGAGCTGTTTTTT. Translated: CASSETGGGTGELFF.

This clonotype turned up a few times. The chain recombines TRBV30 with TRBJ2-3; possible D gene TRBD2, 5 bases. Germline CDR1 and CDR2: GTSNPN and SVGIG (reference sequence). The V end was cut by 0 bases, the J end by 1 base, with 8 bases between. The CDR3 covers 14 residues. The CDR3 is CAWSVLRGTDTQYF. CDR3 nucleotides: TGTGCCTGGAGTGTTTTGCGGGGCACAGATACGCAGTATTTT.

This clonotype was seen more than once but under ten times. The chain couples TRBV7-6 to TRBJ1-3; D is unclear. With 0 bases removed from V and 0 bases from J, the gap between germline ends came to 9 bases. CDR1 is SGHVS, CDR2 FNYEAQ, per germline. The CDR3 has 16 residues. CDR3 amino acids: CASSLALTGSGNTIYF. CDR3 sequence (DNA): TGTGCCAGCAGCTTAGCGCTCACGGGCTCTGGAAACACCATATATTTT.

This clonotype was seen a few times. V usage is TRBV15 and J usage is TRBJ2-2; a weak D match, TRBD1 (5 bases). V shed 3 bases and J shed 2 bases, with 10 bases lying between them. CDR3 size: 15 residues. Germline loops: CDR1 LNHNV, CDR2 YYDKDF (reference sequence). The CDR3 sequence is CATSRGDRNTGELFF. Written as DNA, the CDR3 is TGTGCCACCAGCAGGGGTGACAGAAACACCGGGGAGCTGTTTTTT.

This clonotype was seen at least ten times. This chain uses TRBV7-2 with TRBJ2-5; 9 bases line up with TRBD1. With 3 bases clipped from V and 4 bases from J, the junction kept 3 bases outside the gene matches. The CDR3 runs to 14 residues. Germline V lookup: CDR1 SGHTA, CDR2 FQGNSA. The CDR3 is CASSFPDRGETQYF. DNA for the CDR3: TGTGCCAGCAGCTTCCCGGACAGGGGAGAGACCCAGTACTTC.

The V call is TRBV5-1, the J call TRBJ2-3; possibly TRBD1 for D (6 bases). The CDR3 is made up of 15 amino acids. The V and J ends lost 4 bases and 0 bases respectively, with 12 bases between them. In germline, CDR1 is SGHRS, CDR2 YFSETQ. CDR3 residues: CASSGQTTSTDTQYF. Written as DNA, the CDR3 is TGCGCCAGCAGCGGACAGACCACTAGCACAGATACGCAGTATTTT.

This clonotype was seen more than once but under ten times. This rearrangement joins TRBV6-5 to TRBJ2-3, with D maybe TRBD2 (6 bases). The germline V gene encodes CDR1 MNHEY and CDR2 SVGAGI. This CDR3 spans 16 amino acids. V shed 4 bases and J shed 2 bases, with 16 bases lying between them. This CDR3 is CASSFRDWRNTDTQYF. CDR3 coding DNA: TGTGCCAGCAGTTTTAGGGACTGGAGGAACACAGATACGCAGTATTTT.

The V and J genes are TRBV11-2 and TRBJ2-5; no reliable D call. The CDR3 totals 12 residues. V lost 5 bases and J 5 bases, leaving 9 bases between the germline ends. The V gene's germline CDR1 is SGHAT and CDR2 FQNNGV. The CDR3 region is CASSIRWETQYF. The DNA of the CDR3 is TGTGCCAGCAGCATTAGATGGGAGACCCAGTACTTC.

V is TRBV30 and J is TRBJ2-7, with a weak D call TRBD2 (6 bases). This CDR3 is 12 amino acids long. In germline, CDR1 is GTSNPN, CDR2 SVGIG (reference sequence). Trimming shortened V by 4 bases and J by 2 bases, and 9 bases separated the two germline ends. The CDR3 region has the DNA TGTGCCTGGACGTCGGGGGCCTACGAGCAGTACTTC. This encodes CAWTSGAYEQYF.

CDR3 sequence (DNA): TGTGCCAGCAGCCCCTTGGACAGGAATTCACCCCTCCACTTT. This encodes CASSPLDRNSPLHF. The chain couples TRBV5-6 to TRBJ1-6; the match to TRBD1 covers 7 bases. Unmatched junction bases numbered 5, after V lost 4 bases and J lost 7 bases. The germline V gene encodes CDR1 SGHDT and CDR2 YYEEEE. The CDR3 runs to 14 residues.

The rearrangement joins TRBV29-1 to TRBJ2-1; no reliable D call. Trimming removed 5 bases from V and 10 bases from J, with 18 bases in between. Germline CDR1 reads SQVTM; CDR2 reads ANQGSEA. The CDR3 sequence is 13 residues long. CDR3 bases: TGCAGCGTTACCTCCGGTCGCCGATACGAGCAGTTCTTC. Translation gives CSVTSGRRYEQFF.

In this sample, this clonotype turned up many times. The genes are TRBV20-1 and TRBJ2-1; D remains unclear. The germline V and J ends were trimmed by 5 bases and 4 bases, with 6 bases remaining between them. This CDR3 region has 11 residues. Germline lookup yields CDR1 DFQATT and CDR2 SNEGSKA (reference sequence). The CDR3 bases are TGCAGTGCTGTGGGGTACAATGAGCAGTTCTTC. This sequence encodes CSAVGYNEQFF.

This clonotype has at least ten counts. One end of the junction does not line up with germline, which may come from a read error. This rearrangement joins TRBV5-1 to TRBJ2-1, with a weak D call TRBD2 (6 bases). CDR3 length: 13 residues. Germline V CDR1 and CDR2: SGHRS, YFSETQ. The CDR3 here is CASSLGTGNEQFF. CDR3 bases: TGTGCTAGCAGCCTCGGGACTGGCAATGAGCAGTTCTTC.

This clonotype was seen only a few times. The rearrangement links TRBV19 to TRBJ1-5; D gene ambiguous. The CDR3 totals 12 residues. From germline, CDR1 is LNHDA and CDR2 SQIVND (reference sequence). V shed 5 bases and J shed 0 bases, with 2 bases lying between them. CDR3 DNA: TGTGCCAGTAGTCATAGCAATCAGCCCCAGCATTTT. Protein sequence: CASSHSNQPQHF.

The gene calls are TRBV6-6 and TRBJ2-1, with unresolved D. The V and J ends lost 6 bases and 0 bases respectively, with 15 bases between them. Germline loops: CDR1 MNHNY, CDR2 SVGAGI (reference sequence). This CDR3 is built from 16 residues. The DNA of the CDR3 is TGTGCCAGCAGCCGACCTCGACGGACCTCCTACAATGAGCAGTTCTTC. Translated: CASSRPRRTSYNEQFF.

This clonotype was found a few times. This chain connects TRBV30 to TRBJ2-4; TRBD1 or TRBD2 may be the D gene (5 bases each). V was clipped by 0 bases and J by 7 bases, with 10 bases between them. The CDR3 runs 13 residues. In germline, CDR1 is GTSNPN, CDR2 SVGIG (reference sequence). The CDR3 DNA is TGTGCCTGGAGTGTCGGGACGGGGAACATTCAGTACTTC. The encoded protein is CAWSVGTGNIQYF.

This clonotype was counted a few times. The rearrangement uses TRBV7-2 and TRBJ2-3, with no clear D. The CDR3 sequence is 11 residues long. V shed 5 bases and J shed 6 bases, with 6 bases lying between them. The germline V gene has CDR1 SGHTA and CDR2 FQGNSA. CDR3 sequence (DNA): TGTGCCAGCAGCCCCCTCGATACGCAGTATTTT. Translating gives CASSPLDTQYF.

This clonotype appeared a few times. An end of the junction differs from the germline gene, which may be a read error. The CDR3 DNA reads as TGTGCTAGCAGCTTGGGCTCGGCGAAGACCCAGTACTTC. Protein: CASSLGSAKTQYF. This chain uses TRBV7-7 with TRBJ2-5, with unresolved D. CDR1 and CDR2 (germline): SSHAT, FNYEAQ (reference sequence). CDR3 length equals 13 residues.

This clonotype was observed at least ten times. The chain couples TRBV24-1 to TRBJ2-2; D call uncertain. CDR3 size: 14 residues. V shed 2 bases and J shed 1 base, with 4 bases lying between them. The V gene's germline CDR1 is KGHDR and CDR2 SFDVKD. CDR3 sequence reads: CATSDYENTGELFF. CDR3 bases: TGTGCCACCAGTGATTATGAGAACACCGGGGAGCTGTTTTTT.

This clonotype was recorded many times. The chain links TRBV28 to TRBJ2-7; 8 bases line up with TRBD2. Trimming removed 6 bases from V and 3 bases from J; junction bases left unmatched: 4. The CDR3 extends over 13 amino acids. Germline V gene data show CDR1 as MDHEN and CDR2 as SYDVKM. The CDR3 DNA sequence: TGTGCCAGCAGCGGCGGGGGGTTCTACGAGCAGTACGTC. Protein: CASSGGGFYEQYV.

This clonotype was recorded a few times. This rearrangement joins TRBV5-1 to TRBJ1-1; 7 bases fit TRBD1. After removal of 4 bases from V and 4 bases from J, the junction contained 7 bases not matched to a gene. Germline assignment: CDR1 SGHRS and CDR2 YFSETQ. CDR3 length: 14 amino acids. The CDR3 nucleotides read TGCGCCAGCAGCGTTACAGGGGTGGGCACTGAAGCTTTCTTT. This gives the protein CASSVTGVGTEAFF.

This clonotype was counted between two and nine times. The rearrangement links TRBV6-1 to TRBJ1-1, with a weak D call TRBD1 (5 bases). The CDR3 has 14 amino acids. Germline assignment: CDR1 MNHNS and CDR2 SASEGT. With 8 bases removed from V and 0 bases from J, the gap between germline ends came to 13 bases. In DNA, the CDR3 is TGTGCCAGCTATACCAGGGTGATGAACACTGAAGCTTTCTTT. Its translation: CASYTRVMNTEAFF.

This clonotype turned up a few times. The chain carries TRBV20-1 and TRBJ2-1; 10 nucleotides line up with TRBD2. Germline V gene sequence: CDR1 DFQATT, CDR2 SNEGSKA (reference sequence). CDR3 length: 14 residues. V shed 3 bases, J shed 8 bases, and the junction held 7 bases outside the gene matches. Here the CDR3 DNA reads TGCAGTGCTAGGGTAGCGGGGGGCTTGGATGAGCAGTTCTTC. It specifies CSARVAGGLDEQFF.

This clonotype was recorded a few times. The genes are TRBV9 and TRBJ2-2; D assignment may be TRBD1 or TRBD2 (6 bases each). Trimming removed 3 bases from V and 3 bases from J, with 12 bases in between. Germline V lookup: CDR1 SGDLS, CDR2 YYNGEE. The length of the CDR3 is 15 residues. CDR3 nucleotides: TGTGCCAGCAGCGGAGGGGGACTTCACACCGGGGAGCTGTTTTTT. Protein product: CASSGGGLHTGELFF.